This note documents a single T cell receptor beta chain sequence. Its antigen is unidentified. The read finishes 3 residues shy of the CDR3 end, and the germline J gene is used to complete it. These data come from a study of T cells in women clearing cervical HPV infection. Assay: immunoSEQ multiplex PCR; the TCRdb copy retains only in-frame clones and omits some. In total, the table holds under 35,000 clones. Germline V gene data show CDR1 as DFQATT and CDR2 as SNEGSKA (reference sequence). V lost 2 bases to trimming and J lost 0 bases, with 11 bases between them. The CDR3 totals 14 residues. Study-wide points: Cases and controls were distinguished at AUC roughly 0.83 by richness and V genes.

All participants had a single incident cervical HPV16 infection, and prevalent HPV16 infections were excluded. This clonotype originated in a woman aged 18-70 years with a cervical HPV16 infection that either progressed to CIN3+ or cleared (not recorded which). The sample consisted of blood buffy coat. The chain is built from TRBV20-1 and TRBJ2-7; tentative D call: TRBD2 (7 bases). CDR3 DNA (partial): TGCAGTGCTAGAAACGGGGGGCTCTCCTACGAG. It encodes CSARNGGLSYE. The whole CDR3 protein is CSARNGGLSYEQYF.